The present TCR beta chain was sequenced within a study of shared clonotypes between healthy human individuals. V dropped 4 bases and J dropped 0; count of bases not matched to a gene: 7. Germline V gene data show CDR1 as SGHRS and CDR2 as YFSETQ. CDR3 length equals 16 residues. Replicate sorted-subset PCRs were loaded with around 200 ng DNA, approximately 31,000 T cell genomes. The assay was immunoSEQ multiplex PCR, and TCRdb's table has in-frame clones only and misses some. This table holds under 650,000 clones, 90% to 96% found once. Turning to this clone: As yet, its antigen is unknown.

Findings of the study overall: Few donors restricted represented genetic and exposure-history diversity.

Material: naive CD4+ T cells sorted from blood. The subset denotes: CD45RA+ positively selected. The chain recombines TRBV5-1 with TRBJ2-5, with 9 bases lining up with TRBD2. This sequence originates from a woman in her 30s in good health. The CDR3 nucleotides are TGCGCCAGCAGCAGTCAAAGCGGGAGGAACCAAGAGACCCAGTACTTC. Its translation: CASSSQSGRNQETQYF.